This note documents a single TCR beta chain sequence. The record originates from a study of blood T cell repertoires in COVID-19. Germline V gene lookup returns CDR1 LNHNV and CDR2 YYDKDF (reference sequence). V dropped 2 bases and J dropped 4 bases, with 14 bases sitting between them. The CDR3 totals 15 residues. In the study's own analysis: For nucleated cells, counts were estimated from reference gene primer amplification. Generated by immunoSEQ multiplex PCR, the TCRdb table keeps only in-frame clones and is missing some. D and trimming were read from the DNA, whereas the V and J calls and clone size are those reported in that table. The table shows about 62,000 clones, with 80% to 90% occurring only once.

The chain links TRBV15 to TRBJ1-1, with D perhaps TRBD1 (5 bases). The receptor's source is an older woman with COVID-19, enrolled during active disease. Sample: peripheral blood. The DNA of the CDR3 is TGTGCCACCAGCAGAAGTGGGTCAGGGATCACTGAAGCTTTCTTT. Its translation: CATSRSGSGITEAFF.